Presented here are 32 T cell receptor beta chains from one specimen sequenced in a study of OX40 agonist ivuxolimab in advanced cancers. Assay: immunoSEQ multiplex PCR; the TCRdb copy retains only in-frame clones and omits some. Of 90,000 to 120,000 clones listed, approximately 90% were seen once; the top ten hold around 0.31%. Sequencing was performed on CD4+ or CD8+ T cells sorted from blood, taken in a trial of the OX40 agonist ivuxolimab. These receptors originate from an adult with an advanced solid tumor such as melanoma, head and neck, liver or kidney cancer.

The rearrangement uses TRBV9 and TRBJ2-5; no definite D call. In germline, CDR1 is SGDLS, CDR2 YYNGEE. V was shortened by 0 bases and J by 2 bases, with 17 bases between the two germline ends. The CDR3 totals 17 residues. CDR3 protein: CASSVASRSLAQETQYF. CDR3 nucleotide sequence: TGTGCCAGCAGCGTAGCCTCTCGATCCCTGGCTCAAGAGACCCAGTACTTC.

The rearrangement joins TRBV6-1 to TRBJ2-5; D is uncertain. This CDR3 has 14 residues. Trimming cost V 2 bases and J 7 bases, with 14 bases left between them. The germline V gene encodes CDR1 MNHNS and CDR2 SASEGT. DNA for the CDR3: TGTGCCAGCAGTGAATCTCGACCCTCGGGGACCCAGTACTTC. Encoded protein: CASSESRPSGTQYF.

The genes are TRBV5-6 and TRBJ2-1, with unresolved D. The CDR3 sequence is 14 residues long. Germline CDR1 is SGHDT and CDR2 is YYEEEE. V was pared by 8 bases and J by 1 base, with 13 bases between. The CDR3 region is CASRAVLSYNEQFF. CDR3 bases: TGTGCCAGTAGGGCCGTCCTATCCTACAATGAGCAGTTCTTC.

V is TRBV2 and J is TRBJ1-1, with no clear D. Trimming removed 3 bases from V and 1 base from J, with 12 bases in between. The CDR3 contains 15 residues. The germline gives CDR1 SNHLY, CDR2 FYNNEI. The CDR3 nucleotides are TGTGCCAGCAGTGAGGGAGTACGGTCGAACACTGAAGCTTTCTTT. It codes for CASSEGVRSNTEAFF. The whole variable domain, remainder taken from reference TRBV2 and TRBJ1-1, is EPEVTQTPSHQVTQMGQEVILRCVPISNHLYFYWYRQILGQKVEFLVSFYNNEISEKSEIFDDQFSVERPDGSNFTLKIRSTKLEDSAMYFCASSEGVRSNTEAFFGQGTRLTVV.

This chain uses TRBV15 with TRBJ1-5, with 10 bases fitting TRBD1. The V and J ends lost 7 bases and 3 bases, in that order; junction bases with no gene match: 6. Germline V gene data show CDR1 as LNHNV and CDR2 as YYDKDF (reference sequence). The CDR3 is 15 residues long. The CDR3 DNA sequence: TGTGCCACCACCGGGGACAGGGGAAACAATCAGCCCCAGCATTTT. Its translation is CATTGDRGNNQPQHF.

This clone was counted once. The genes are TRBV5-8 and TRBJ2-5; unclear D gene. V was cut by 0 bases and J by 4 bases, with 7 bases left in between. The CDR3 has 13 amino acids. The germline V gene has CDR1 SGHTS and CDR2 YDEGEE. The CDR3 is CASSLDRRETQYF. CDR3 coding DNA: TGTGCCAGCAGCTTGGATCGGAGAGAGACCCAGTACTTC.

The chain combines TRBV5-6 with TRBJ2-3; D call uncertain. The V end was cut by 0 bases, the J end by 1 base, with 12 bases between. This CDR3 spans 16 amino acids. Germline CDR1 and CDR2: SGHDT and YYEEEE. The CDR3: CASSLAPPTRTDTQYF. The CDR3 DNA follows: TGTGCCAGCAGCTTGGCACCCCCGACTCGCACAGATACGCAGTATTTT.

The chain has TRBV19 and TRBJ1-5; the D gene is possibly TRBD1 (6 bases). The CDR3 extends over 15 amino acids. Trimming stripped 7 bases from V and 2 bases from J, with 15 bases between. CDR1 and CDR2 (germline): LNHDA, SQIVND (reference sequence). This CDR3 reads CASTLQGLGNQPQHF. CDR3 nucleotide sequence: TGTGCCAGTACGCTACAGGGACTCGGCAATCAGCCCCAGCATTTT.

This clone came up once. The V gene is TRBV7-2, the J gene TRBJ2-1; 7 bases line up with TRBD2. V shed 5 bases, J shed 7 bases, and the junction held 14 bases outside the gene matches. The CDR3 consists of 16 residues. The germline gives CDR1 SGHTA, CDR2 FQGNSA. The CDR3 nucleotides are TGTGCCAGCAGCCCCCCTGGGGTGGCGGGAGTGAATGAGCAGTTCTTC. Translated, it gives CASSPPGVAGVNEQFF.

The J gene is TRBJ2-6, the V gene TRBV28; possible D gene TRBD1, 6 bases. Trimming left V 6 bases short and J 0 bases short, with 12 bases between. CDR3 size: 16 residues. Germline assignment: CDR1 MDHEN and CDR2 SYDVKM. The CDR3 DNA sequence: TGTGCCAGCAGCCCGGACAGCTCCTCTGGGGCCAACGTCCTGACTTTC. Protein product: CASSPDSSSGANVLTF.

The V gene is TRBV7-3, the J gene TRBJ1-5; 7 nucleotides match TRBD1. CDR3 length equals 16 residues. The V segment lost 2 bases and the J segment 3 bases; nucleotides outside the gene matches: 7. Germline-derived CDR1 and CDR2 are SGHTA and FQGTGA. As DNA, the CDR3 is TGTGCCAGCAGCTTACGACGACAGGGTCACAATCAGCCCCAGCATTTT. It is translated as CASSLRRQGHNQPQHF. Combining the CDR3 with reference TRBV7-3 and TRBJ1-5 gives the whole variable domain GAGVSQTPSNKVTEKGKYVELRCDPISGHTALYWYRQSLGQGPEFLIYFQGTGAADDSGLPNDRFFAVRPEGSVSTLKIQRTERGDSAVYLCASSLRRQGHNQPQHFGDGTRLSIL.

This rearrangement joins TRBV7-9 to TRBJ2-6; 7 nucleotides line up with TRBD1. Trimming at V came to 5 bases and at J to 2 bases, leaving 12 bases not matched to a gene. This CDR3 is built from 18 residues. Germline CDR1 SEHNR, CDR2 FQNEAQ (reference sequence). The CDR3 is CASSPWGQGVTGANVLTF. The CDR3 DNA reads TGTGCCAGCAGCCCCTGGGGGCAGGGGGTGACTGGGGCCAACGTCCTGACTTTC. The whole variable domain, filled in from reference TRBV7-9 and TRBJ2-6, reads DTGVSQNPRHKITKRGQNVTFRCDPISEHNRLYWYRQTLGQGPEFLTYFQNEAQLEKSRLLSDRFSAERPKGSFSTLEIQRTEQGDSAMYLCASSPWGQGVTGANVLTFGAGSRLTVL.

In this sample, this clone turned up once. The CDR3, as DNA: TGCGCCAGCAGCTTGGCCGCAGGAGGGGGTTTTAACTATGGCTACACCTTC. Protein: CASSLAAGGGFNYGYTF. The gene calls are TRBV5-1 and TRBJ1-2, with D maybe TRBD1 (6 bases). V lost 0 bases and J lost 1, with 16 bases in between. This CDR3 contains 17 residues. In germline, CDR1 is SGHRS, CDR2 YFSETQ.

V gene TRBV12-2 combines with J gene TRBJ2-3; TRBD2 was called by the table and not checked on the DNA. TRBV12-2 is a known pseudogene. The CDR3 is 18 amino acids. CDR3 sequence reads: CASQKGLAGGVSTDTQYF. The CDR3 region has the DNA TGTGCAAGTCAAAAGGGACTAGCGGGAGGGGTTAGCACAGATACGCAGTATTTT.

V is TRBV5-4 and J is TRBJ2-5; 8 bases fit TRBD1. V was clipped by 4 bases and J by 7 bases; unmatched bases: 12. Germline CDR1 and CDR2: SGHNT and YYREEE (reference sequence). The CDR3 covers 15 residues. CDR3 residues: CASSLGTGREGTQYF. For the CDR3, the DNA is TGTGCCAGCAGCCTCGGGACAGGCCGCGAGGGGACCCAGTACTTC.

This CDR3 reads CATSRDRRGWTQYF. The CDR3 DNA is TGTGCCACCAGCAGAGATCGTAGGGGGTGGACCCAGTACTTC. The chain has TRBV15 and TRBJ2-5; the D gene is possibly TRBD1 (6 bases). This CDR3 contains 14 residues. V was shortened by 0 bases and J by 7 bases, with 12 bases between the two germline ends. Germline CDR1 reads LNHNV; CDR2 reads YYDKDF (reference sequence).

This chain connects TRBV28 to TRBJ2-3; TRBD2 aligns across 9 bases. Germline CDR1 MDHEN, CDR2 SYDVKM. J lost 4 bases, V lost 4 bases, and 6 bases had no gene match. The CDR3 totals 15 residues. The CDR3 region has the DNA TGTGCCAGCAGTTACCCAGCGGGAGGATCAGATACGCAGTATTTT. Protein product: CASSYPAGGSDTQYF.

The V gene is TRBV28, the J gene TRBJ1-1; no firm D call. Deletions cut 5 bases from V and 4 bases from J, with 8 bases between. CDR3 length: 12 residues. Germline V gives CDR1 MDHEN, CDR2 SYDVKM. The CDR3 loop reads CASSPPGTEAFF. CDR3 nucleotides: TGTGCCAGCAGTCCCCCGGGCACTGAAGCTTTCTTT.

The rearrangement uses TRBV6-6 and TRBJ1-5, with 7 positions matching TRBD1. Germline loops: CDR1 MNHNY, CDR2 SVGAGI (reference sequence). The length of the CDR3 is 16 residues. Trimming took 6 bases from V and 0 from J; bases not matched to a gene: 8. CDR3 region: CASSKIQGHSNQPQHF. Here the CDR3 DNA reads TGTGCCAGCAGCAAAATACAGGGGCATAGCAATCAGCCCCAGCATTTT.

The gene calls are TRBV7-2 and TRBJ2-3; 8 bases fit TRBD1. This CDR3 spans 17 amino acids. Per germline, CDR1 SGHTA and CDR2 FQGNSA. The V segment lost 5 bases and the J segment 2 bases; nucleotides outside the gene matches: 12. DNA of the CDR3: TGTGCCAGCAGCCCCCTGGGCCAGGGGGCTCACACAGATACGCAGTATTTT. Encoded protein: CASSPLGQGAHTDTQYF. The full variable domain, rest sourced from reference TRBV7-2 and TRBJ2-3, is GAGVSQSPSNKVTEKGKDVELRCDPISGHTALYWYRQSLGQGLEFLIYFQGNSAPDKSGLPSDRFSAERTGGSVSTLTIQRTQQEDSAVYLCASSPLGQGAHTDTQYFGPGTRLTVL.

The genes are TRBV5-1 and TRBJ2-6; D may be TRBD1 (5 bases). The V end lost 0 bases, the J end lost 2 bases, and 15 bases lay between the germline ends. Germline V gene lookup returns CDR1 SGHRS and CDR2 YFSETQ. The CDR3 is 18 residues long. This CDR3 reads CASSLVWQGAAGANVLTF. CDR3 nucleotides: TGCGCCAGCAGCTTGGTTTGGCAGGGTGCGGCTGGGGCCAACGTCCTGACTTTC.

In this sample, this clone turned up once. At the DNA level, this CDR3 is encoded by other sequences in the same sample as well. The V gene is TRBV6-5, the J gene TRBJ2-6; D gene unclear. Trimming left V 2 bases short and J 0 bases short, with 2 bases between. The CDR3 is 14 residues long. Germline CDR1 reads MNHEY; CDR2 reads SVGAGI. In DNA form, the CDR3 reads TGTGCCAGCAGTTACGGCTCTGGGGCCAACGTCCTGACTTTC. It codes for CASSYGSGANVLTF.

The V gene is TRBV5-1, the J gene TRBJ2-5, with 7 bases lining up with TRBD2. J gave up 4 bases and V 1 base, and 13 bases lay outside the gene matches. CDR1 SGHRS and CDR2 YFSETQ come from the germline V gene. The CDR3 has 17 amino acids. CDR3 sequence (DNA): TGCGCCAGCAGCTTGCTCGTCCCGGGACTATCGGGAGAGACCCAGTACTTC. This codes for CASSLLVPGLSGETQYF. The full variable domain, its missing parts supplied by reference TRBV5-1 and TRBJ2-5, is KAGVTQTPRYLIKTRGQQVTLSCSPISGHRSVSWYQQTPGQGLQFLFEYFSETQRNKGNFPGRFSGRQFSNSRSEMNVSTLELGDSALYLCASSLLVPGLSGETQYFGPGTRLLVL.

The chain couples TRBV7-9 to TRBJ2-3; possible D gene TRBD1, 5 bases. The CDR3 is 16 amino acids. V gave up 2 bases and J gave up 0 bases, with 12 bases separating them. Germline V gene data show CDR1 as SEHNR and CDR2 as FQNEAQ (reference sequence). CDR3 region: CASSLSGLRSTDTQYF. The DNA of the CDR3 is TGTGCCAGCAGCTTATCAGGGCTGCGGAGCACAGATACGCAGTATTTT.

The chain employs TRBV7-3 and TRBJ2-2, with D possibly matching TRBD1 (6 bases). Trimming removed 0 bases from V and 7 bases from J, with 12 bases in between. The CDR3 totals 15 residues. Germline V gene data show CDR1 as SGHTA and CDR2 as FQGTGA. CDR3 sequence (DNA): TGTGCCAGCAGCTTAACAGGGCAGGGGAACGGGGAGCTGTTTTTT. Its translation: CASSLTGQGNGELFF.

The rearrangement joins TRBV18 to TRBJ2-7; 13 bases are shared with TRBD2. This CDR3 comprises 15 residues. Germline lookup yields CDR1 KGHSH and CDR2 LQKENI. V lost 4 bases to trimming and J lost 1 base; unmatched junction nucleotides: 1. CDR3 sequence (DNA): TGTGCCAGCTCACAGGGACTAGCGGGGTCCTACGAGCAGTACTTC. Amino acids: CASSQGLAGSYEQYF.

In nucleotides, the CDR3 is TGCGCCAGCAGCCAACAACTAGCGGGAGCATTTACAGATACGCAGTATTTT. This codes for CASSQQLAGAFTDTQYF. The rearrangement links TRBV4-3 to TRBJ2-3; 11 bases match TRBD2. The CDR3 spans 17 residues. V gave up 2 bases and J gave up 3 bases; unmatched junction bases: 7. Germline V gene lookup returns CDR1 LGHNA and CDR2 YSLEER.

The chain carries TRBV18 and TRBJ1-1; D might be TRBD1 (6 bases). With 1 base removed from V and 5 bases from J, the gap between germline ends came to 14 bases. Germline loops: CDR1 KGHSH, CDR2 LQKENI. CDR3 length equals 15 residues. CDR3 DNA sequence: TGTGCCAGCTCACCACAGGGGGGGGAATTAACTGAAGCTTTCTTT. Translated: CASSPQGGELTEAFF.

This chain links TRBV18 with TRBJ2-7, with TRBD2 identical over 9 bases. Germline CDR1 and CDR2: KGHSH and LQKENI. The CDR3 runs to 13 residues. The V and J ends lost 8 bases and 3 bases, in that order; junction bases with no gene match: 5. The CDR3 DNA follows: TGTGCCAGCGCGCTAGCGGGGAGCTACGAGCAGTACTTC. Translation gives CASALAGSYEQYF. Filled out from reference TRBV18 and TRBJ2-7, the complete variable domain reads NAGVMQNPRHLVRRRGQEARLRCSPMKGHSHVYWYRQLPEEGLKFMVYLQKENIIDESGMPKERFSAEFPKEGPSILRIQQVVRGDSAAYFCASALAGSYEQYFGPGTRLTVT.

The chain links TRBV28 to TRBJ1-5; maybe TRBD1 (6 bases). The CDR3 runs to 13 residues. Trimming stripped 4 bases from V and 11 bases from J, with 15 bases between. Germline values: CDR1 MDHEN, CDR2 SYDVKM. The CDR3 region has the DNA TGTGCCAGCAGTTGGGGGCCCCCTTGGGCCCAGCATTTT. Protein sequence: CASSWGPPWAQHF.

The rearrangement joins TRBV7-3 to TRBJ2-7; no reliable D call. Germline V gene lookup returns CDR1 SGHTA and CDR2 FQGTGA. The V end lost 0 bases, the J end lost 2 bases, and 11 bases lay between the germline ends. The CDR3 spans 15 residues. The CDR3 spells CASSLTGGDTYEQYF. The CDR3 DNA is TGTGCCAGCAGCTTAACCGGCGGAGATACCTACGAGCAGTACTTC. Full variable domain (rest looked up from reference TRBV7-3 and TRBJ2-7): GAGVSQTPSNKVTEKGKYVELRCDPISGHTALYWYRQSLGQGPEFLIYFQGTGAADDSGLPNDRFFAVRPEGSVSTLKIQRTERGDSAVYLCASSLTGGDTYEQYFGPGTRLTVT.

This chain joins TRBV5-4 and TRBJ2-3; weak D call: TRBD1 (5 bases). Germline V gene data show CDR1 as SGHNT and CDR2 as YYREEE (reference sequence). CDR3 length: 15 amino acids. Trimming removed 1 base at V and 2 bases at J, with 11 bases between. CDR3 protein: CASSLQGAITDTQYF. The CDR3 DNA is TGTGCCAGCAGCTTGCAAGGGGCAATCACAGATACGCAGTATTTT. Full variable domain (missing parts from reference TRBV5-4 and TRBJ2-3): ETGVTQSPTHLIKTRGQQVTLRCSSQSGHNTVSWYQQALGQGPQFIFQYYREEENGRGNFPPRFSGLQFPNYSSELNVNALELDDSALYLCASSLQGAITDTQYFGPGTRLTVL.